Shown below are 12 T cell receptor beta chains from a single sample sequenced in a study of regulatory T cells in long-lasting Graves disease. In building TCR beta libraries, iRepertoire HTBI primers were used together with Arm-PCR of CDR3 regions. TCRdb called the multiplex PCR reads again in MiXCR, with one record for every CDR3 protein. The sample contains roughly 420,000 distinct CDR3 sequences, roughly 15% of which appear only once. Time point indicated: newly diagnosed GD, antithyroid drugs for less than 3 months. PBMC RNA served as the TCR library source. This sample was also put to use in a study of T cells in Graves' hyperthyroidism and ophthalmopathy.

The sequences come from peripheral blood mononuclear cells (PBMCs), collected at new diagnosis, from a patient treated with antithyroid drugs. The receptor source for this set is a woman between 18 and 29 years old with Graves disease.

This clonotype was seen many times. The chain combines TRBV3-1 with TRBJ1-2; 10 bases are a match to TRBD1. Germline values: CDR1 LGHDT, CDR2 YNNKEL (reference sequence). CDR3 size: 14 residues. J was trimmed by 6 bases and V by 3 bases; bases with no gene match: 4. CDR3 loop: CASSQGQGHNGYTF. The DNA for the CDR3 is TGTGCCAGCAGCCAGGGACAGGGGCACAATGGCTACACCTTC.

This clonotype appeared a single time. The chain links TRBV4-1 to TRBJ2-1; 10 nucleotides align to TRBD2. V shed 1 base, J shed 7 bases, and the junction held 13 bases outside the gene matches. This CDR3 has 18 amino acids. Germline lookup yields CDR1 MGHRA and CDR2 YSYEKL. The CDR3 sequence: CASSQGVASGSKGNEQFF. In nucleotides, the CDR3 is TGCGCCAGCAGCCAAGGGGTAGCTAGCGGGAGCAAAGGGAATGAGCAGTTCTTC.

The gene calls are TRBV30 and TRBJ1-3; no definite D call. From germline, CDR1 is GTSNPN and CDR2 SVGIG (reference sequence). This CDR3 spans 11 amino acids. Trimming removed 4 bases from V and 4 bases from J, with 5 bases in between. CDR3 DNA sequence: TGTGCCTGGAAGATAGGAAACACCATATATTTT. Protein sequence: CAWKIGNTIYF.

Notes on this clonotype: Germline is not matched at one junction end, which may reflect a read error. This chain links TRBV28 with TRBJ2-5; 9 bases line up with TRBD1. This CDR3 is built from 17 residues. Germline V lookup: CDR1 MDHEN, CDR2 SYDVKM. CDR3 region: CASGQRQGVRFGETLYF. CDR3 nucleotides: TGTGCCAGCGGCCAGAGACAGGGGGTGAGGTTCGGAGAGACCCTGTACTTC.

This clonotype appeared many times. The CDR3 region has the DNA TGTGCCAGCAGTTATACCAGAATGAACACTGAAGCTTTCTTT. This codes for CASSYTRMNTEAFF. This chain uses TRBV28 with TRBJ1-1; no firm D call. V was pared by 4 bases and J by 0 bases, with 9 bases between. CDR3 size: 14 residues. In germline, CDR1 is MDHEN, CDR2 SYDVKM. The full variable domain, its missing parts supplied by reference TRBV28 and TRBJ1-1, is DVKVTQSSRYLVKRTGEKVFLECVQDMDHENMFWYRQDPGLGLRLIYFSYDVKMKEKGDIPEGYSVSREKKERFSLILESASTNQTSMYLCASSYTRMNTEAFFGQGTRLTVV.

This clonotype was counted many times. This chain joins TRBV7-8 and TRBJ2-3, with 9 bases that match TRBD2. The junction had 4 bases not matched to a gene; V was cut back by 7 bases and J by 2 bases. Germline CDR1 and CDR2: SGHVS and FQNEAQ. This CDR3 comprises 14 residues. The CDR3 loop is CASNQREDTDTQYF. Written as DNA, the CDR3 is TGTGCCAGCAATCAGCGGGAGGACACAGATACGCAGTATTTT.

The chain has TRBV28 and TRBJ2-3; 8 bases match TRBD2. V gave up 5 bases and J gave up 0 bases; unmatched junction bases: 7. CDR3 size: 16 residues. The germline CDR1 and CDR2 sequences are MDHEN and SYDVKM. The CDR3 DNA reads TGTGCCAGCAGTAAAGCGGGAGTTGCGAGCACAGATACGCAGTATTTT. It encodes CASSKAGVASTDTQYF. The variable domain in full, with the rest retrieved from reference TRBV28 and TRBJ2-3, is DVKVTQSSRYLVKRTGEKVFLECVQDMDHENMFWYRQDPGLGLRLIYFSYDVKMKEKGDIPEGYSVSREKKERFSLILESASTNQTSMYLCASSKAGVASTDTQYFGPGTRLTVL.

The chain carries TRBV7-6 and TRBJ2-3, with 10 nucleotides matching TRBD1. V lost 8 bases and J lost 3; bases outside the gene matches: 2. Germline CDR1 reads SGHVS; CDR2 reads FNYEAQ. CDR3 length: 13 amino acids. CDR3 nucleotide sequence: TGTGCCAGCGGGACAGGGGAAACAGATACGCAGTATTTT. It encodes CASGTGETDTQYF. The variable domain in full, completed from reference TRBV7-6 and TRBJ2-3, reads GAGVSQSPRYKVTKRGQDVALRCDPISGHVSLYWYRQALGQGPEFLTYFNYEAQQDKSGLPNDRFSAERPEGSISTLTIQRTEQRDSAMYRCASGTGETDTQYFGPGTRLTVL.

This clonotype occurred many times. The chain combines TRBV2 with TRBJ2-7, with TRBD2 as a possible D gene (5 bases). From germline, CDR1 is SNHLY and CDR2 FYNNEI. The CDR3 has 15 amino acids. The V end lost 3 bases, the J end lost 3 bases, and 15 bases lay between the germline ends. In DNA, the CDR3 is TGTGCCAGCAGTGAGAATACTAGGCGCTACTACGAGCAGTACTTC. Protein: CASSENTRRYYEQYF.

Ten or more counts support this clonotype. V usage is TRBV6-1 and J usage is TRBJ2-3; 10 bases fit TRBD2. The J segment lost 4 bases and the V segment lost 2 bases, leaving 0 bases of the junction unmatched. This CDR3 has 14 amino acids. Germline loops: CDR1 MNHNS, CDR2 SASEGT. Written as DNA, the CDR3 is TGTGCCAGCAGTGAAAGCGGGGGGGCAGATACGCAGTATTTT. This sequence encodes CASSESGGADTQYF.

There are many counts of this clonotype. The rearrangement links TRBV7-2 to TRBJ2-7; D remains ambiguous. Deletions cut 4 bases from V and 2 bases from J, with 9 bases between. This CDR3 contains 13 residues. Germline assignment: CDR1 SGHTA and CDR2 FQGNSA. The CDR3: CASSSLVTYEQYF. The CDR3 DNA reads as TGTGCCAGCAGCTCTCTTGTTACCTACGAGCAGTACTTC. The full variable domain, in which reference TRBV7-2 and TRBJ2-7 provide the parts outside the CDR3, is GAGVSQSPSNKVTEKGKDVELRCDPISGHTALYWYRQSLGQGLEFLIYFQGNSAPDKSGLPSDRFSAERTGGSVSTLTIQRTQQEDSAVYLCASSSLVTYEQYFGPGTRLTVT.

This clonotype showed up many times. The V gene is TRBV11-2, the J gene TRBJ2-3; 8 bases map to TRBD1. The J segment lost 0 bases and the V segment lost 5 bases, leaving 7 bases of the junction unmatched. The CDR3 runs to 16 residues. CDR1 is SGHAT and CDR2 is FQNNGV in the germline V gene. The CDR3 DNA reads TGTGCCAGCAGCACCTGGACAGGGCCTAGCACAGATACGCAGTATTTT. This translates into CASSTWTGPSTDTQYF. Filled out from reference TRBV11-2 and TRBJ2-3, the complete variable domain reads EAGVAQSPRYKIIEKRQSVAFWCNPISGHATLYWYQQILGQGPKLLIQFQNNGVVDDSQLPKDRFSAERLKGVDSTLKIQPAKLEDSAVYLCASSTWTGPSTDTQYFGPGTRLTVL.